The T cell receptor beta chain described here comes from a study of blood T cell repertoires in COVID-19. About the research overall: Italy, Spain and the United States were the sources of the convalescent and acute COVID-19 samples. The cDNA or gDNA used as material had been derived from T cells, B-cell-depleted T cells, or PBMCs.

The CDR3 has 18 amino acids. V shed 0 bases and J 6 bases; nucleotides not matched to a gene: 17. Germline CDR1 SGHDT, CDR2 YYEEEE. This clone appeared once. In the study's own analysis: Amplification of reference gene primers provided the estimated nucleated cell counts. TCRdb keeps only in-frame clones here, not all; method: immunoSEQ multiplex PCR. That table supplies the V and J calls and clone size; D and trimming were determined from the DNA. This sample has roughly 350,000 clones, with about 90% found just once. Specimen: peripheral blood. The source is a young woman who had recovered from COVID-19. This rearrangement joins TRBV5-6 to TRBJ2-7; 8 bases map to TRBD2. Here the CDR3 DNA reads TGTGCCAGCAGCTTGGTTACGGCTAGCGGGCTCTCCGTGGGCGAGCAGTACGTC. Translating it yields CASSLVTASGLSVGEQYV.